This record concerns one T cell receptor beta chain sequence. The data originate from a study of blood T cell repertoires in COVID-19. Background on the study: From the United States, Italy and Spain came samples of acute and convalescent COVID-19.

Methods used by the authors: Amplification of reference gene primers provided the estimated nucleated cell counts. Measured with immunoSEQ multiplex PCR; TCRdb has only the in-frame clones, and not every one. V, J and clone size were drawn from that table, and D and trimming were deduced from the DNA. The table records approximately 200,000 clones, over 80% of them present only once. CDR1 and CDR2 from the germline V gene are MNHNY and SVGAGI (reference sequence). The CDR3 contains 15 residues. Trimming cost V 4 bases and J 3 bases; bases outside gene matches: 5. The TCR originated in a man in his thirties or forties with COVID-19, enrolled during active disease. The rearrangement joins TRBV6-6 to TRBJ2-7, with 11 bases aligning to TRBD2. The material sequenced was peripheral blood. CDR3 loop: CASSSMTSGVYEQYF. The DNA for the CDR3 is TGTGCCAGCAGTTCGATGACTAGCGGGGTCTACGAGCAGTACTTC.